The 3 T cell receptor beta chains below all came from one sample that was sequenced in a study of ipilimumab plus nivolumab after autologous stem cell transplantation. The protocol was immunoSEQ multiplex PCR, while the TCRdb copy is restricted to in-frame clones and leaves out a portion. The sample contains around 23,000 clones, over 65% of which appear only once. Material: PBMCs, obtained in a trial of ipilimumab plus nivolumab as post-transplant consolidation. The source is a male donor with diffuse large B-cell lymphoma.

This clone is large within its sample. This chain's CDR3 is CAISAPGGDTEAFF. The CDR3 nucleotides are TGTGCCATCAGTGCCCCCGGGGGAGATACTGAAGCTTTCTTT. This chain connects TRBV10-3 to TRBJ1-1, with TRBD1 as a possible D gene (5 bases). The CDR3 is 14 residues long. Germline loops: CDR1 ENHRY, CDR2 SYGVKD. V gave up 4 bases and J gave up 5 bases, with 14 bases separating them.

The J gene is TRBJ2-7, the V gene TRBV7-9; TRBD1 matches 9 bases. The CDR3 loop spans 16 amino acids. J lost 4 bases, V lost 5 bases, and 12 bases had no gene match. Germline V CDR1 and CDR2: SEHNR, FQNEAQ (reference sequence). The CDR3 DNA reads TGTGCCAGCAGCCCCGCCCCGGGACAGGGAATGTACGAGCAGTACTTC. It is translated as CASSPAPGQGMYEQYF.

Only one count was recorded for this clone. The chain has TRBV19 and TRBJ1-1; D is possibly TRBD1 (5 bases). V lost 5 bases to trimming and J lost 0 bases, with 10 bases between them. Germline V gene sequence: CDR1 LNHDA, CDR2 SQIVND (reference sequence). CDR3 length: 14 amino acids. The CDR3 is CASSAGTMNTEAFF. In DNA, the CDR3 is TGTGCCAGTAGTGCCGGGACGATGAACACTGAAGCTTTCTTT.